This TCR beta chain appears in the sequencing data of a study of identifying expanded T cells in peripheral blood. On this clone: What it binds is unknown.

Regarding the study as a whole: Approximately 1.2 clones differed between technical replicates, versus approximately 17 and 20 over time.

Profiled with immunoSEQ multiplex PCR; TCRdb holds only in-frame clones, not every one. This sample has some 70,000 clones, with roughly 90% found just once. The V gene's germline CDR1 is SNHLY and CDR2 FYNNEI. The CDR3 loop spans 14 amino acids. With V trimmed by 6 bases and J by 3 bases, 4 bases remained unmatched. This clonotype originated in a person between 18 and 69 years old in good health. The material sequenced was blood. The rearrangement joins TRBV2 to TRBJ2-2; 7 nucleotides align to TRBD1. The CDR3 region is CASRSTGDTGELFF. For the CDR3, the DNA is TGTGCCAGCAGGTCAACAGGGGACACCGGGGAGCTGTTTTTT.